These 31 T cell receptor beta chains originate from one sample sequenced in a study of neoadjuvant anti-PD-1 for oral cavity cancer. TCRdb's table, derived via immunoSEQ multiplex PCR, lists solely in-frame clones and lacks some. The sample includes 50,000 to 65,000 clones, approximately 80% of them seen just once. The source material was PBMCs, sampled before nivolumab (anti-PD-1) treatment. The source is a person between 35 and 79 years old with oral cavity squamous cell carcinoma.

The rearrangement links TRBV7-2 to TRBJ2-6; 9 bases line up with TRBD1. The trim removed 3 bases at V and 1 base at J, leaving 4 bases unmatched. This CDR3 spans 17 amino acids. The germline V gene has CDR1 SGHTA and CDR2 FQGNSA. CDR3 loop: CASSFSGTGSGANVLTF. In DNA, the CDR3 is TGTGCCAGCAGCTTTTCCGGGACAGGGTCTGGGGCCAACGTCCTGACTTTC.

This clone appeared a few times. The chain carries TRBV5-6 and TRBJ1-2; D call uncertain. CDR3 length: 13 residues. The V gene's germline CDR1 is SGHDT and CDR2 YYEEEE. Trimming removed 4 bases from V and 2 bases from J, with 9 bases in between. CDR3 sequence: CASSLDMNYGYTF. In DNA, the CDR3 is TGTGCCAGCAGCCTAGACATGAACTATGGCTACACCTTC.

The chain has TRBV4-2 and TRBJ2-5, with 7 bases aligning to TRBD1. The germline CDR1 and CDR2 sequences are LGHNA and YNFKEQ. The CDR3 contains 15 residues. V shed 0 bases and J 4 bases; nucleotides not matched to a gene: 5. CDR3 nucleotides: TGTGCCAGCAGCCAAGATCTAGGGGGCCGAGAGACCCAGTACTTC. Translating gives CASSQDLGGRETQYF.

The chain recombines TRBV19 with TRBJ1-6; TRBD1 aligns across 10 bases. The CDR3 is 16 residues long. Germline values: CDR1 LNHDA, CDR2 SQIVND (reference sequence). V shed 6 bases, J shed 7 bases, and the junction held 9 bases outside the gene matches. The CDR3: CASRTKMTGGNSPLHF. DNA of the CDR3: TGTGCCAGTAGAACAAAAATGACAGGGGGCAATTCACCCCTCCACTTT. The whole variable domain, filled in from reference TRBV19 and TRBJ1-6, reads DGGITQSPKYLFRKEGQNVTLSCEQNLNHDAMYWYRQDPGQGLRLIYYSQIVNDFQKGDIAEGYSVSREKKESFPLTVTSAQKNPTAFYLCASRTKMTGGNSPLHFGNGTRLTVT.

V usage is TRBV19 and J usage is TRBJ2-1, with 9 bases lining up with TRBD1. The CDR3 is 14 residues long. Per germline, CDR1 LNHDA and CDR2 SQIVND (reference sequence). J lost 5 bases, V lost 5 bases, and 4 bases had no gene match. The CDR3 reads CASSSTGGNNEQFF. The CDR3, as DNA: TGTGCCAGTAGTTCGACAGGGGGAAACAATGAGCAGTTCTTC. The variable domain in full, completed from reference TRBV19 and TRBJ2-1, reads DGGITQSPKYLFRKEGQNVTLSCEQNLNHDAMYWYRQDPGQGLRLIYYSQIVNDFQKGDIAEGYSVSREKKESFPLTVTSAQKNPTAFYLCASSSTGGNNEQFFGPGTRLTVL.

V is TRBV19 and J is TRBJ2-2; the D gene could be TRBD1 or TRBD2 (5 bases each). Per germline, CDR1 LNHDA and CDR2 SQIVND (reference sequence). V lost 8 bases, J lost 2 bases, and 12 bases lay in between. This CDR3 is built from 14 residues. CDR3 in DNA: TGTGCCAGTCGAGGGTGGACAAACACCGGGGAGCTGTTTTTT. It codes for CASRGWTNTGELFF.

This chain's CDR3 is CASSLKLGTLLAGGEKLFF. CDR3 in DNA: TGCGCCAGCAGCTTGAAATTAGGGACGCTCCTCGCTGGGGGTGAAAAACTGTTTTTT. This chain links TRBV5-1 with TRBJ1-4; possible D gene TRBD1, 5 bases. Trimming removed 1 base at V and 7 bases at J, with 26 bases between. This CDR3 region has 19 residues. Looked up from germline, CDR1 is SGHRS and CDR2 is YFSETQ. The full variable domain, its missing parts supplied by reference TRBV5-1 and TRBJ1-4, is KAGVTQTPRYLIKTRGQQVTLSCSPISGHRSVSWYQQTPGQGLQFLFEYFSETQRNKGNFPGRFSGRQFSNSRSEMNVSTLELGDSALYLCASSLKLGTLLAGGEKLFFGSGTQLSVL.

The chain links TRBV27 to TRBJ1-5; D unclear. CDR1 is MNHEY and CDR2 is SMNVEV in the germline V gene (reference sequence). The V end was cut by 2 bases, the J end by 2 bases, with 7 bases between. The CDR3 has 14 residues. The CDR3 DNA is TGTGCCAGCAGTTTAGGTAGTGGCAATCAGCCCCAGCATTTT. The encoded protein is CASSLGSGNQPQHF.

The V gene is TRBV14, the J gene TRBJ2-1, with 11 nucleotides matching TRBD2. Germline values: CDR1 SGHDN, CDR2 FVKESK. Trimming at V came to 6 bases and at J to 7 bases, leaving 8 bases not matched to a gene. The CDR3 runs 15 residues. The CDR3 nucleotides read TGTGCCAGCAGTTATAGCGGGGGGGCCTTTAATGAGCAGTTCTTC. Encoded protein: CASSYSGGAFNEQFF.

V and J are TRBV5-4 and TRBJ1-6; D uncertain. Germline-derived CDR1 and CDR2 are SGHNT and YYREEE (reference sequence). The ends were cut back, 0 bases at V and 0 bases at J, with 7 bases in the middle. The CDR3 runs to 16 residues. CDR3 nucleotide sequence: TGTGCCAGCAGCTTGGACGGAAGCTCCTATAATTCACCCCTCCACTTT. Its translation is CASSLDGSSYNSPLHF. The complete variable domain, with remaining parts taken from reference TRBV5-4 and TRBJ1-6, reads ETGVTQSPTHLIKTRGQQVTLRCSSQSGHNTVSWYQQALGQGPQFIFQYYREEENGRGNFPPRFSGLQFPNYSSELNVNALELDDSALYLCASSLDGSSYNSPLHFGNGTRLTVT.

This chain uses TRBV9 with TRBJ1-2, with D unresolved. The CDR3 loop spans 14 amino acids. V gave up 0 bases and J gave up 0 bases, with 6 bases separating them. Germline CDR1 SGDLS, CDR2 YYNGEE. The CDR3 nucleotides are TGTGCCAGCAGCGTAGGGCCAGCTAACTATGGCTACACCTTC. This codes for CASSVGPANYGYTF.

The chain uses TRBV6-1 and TRBJ1-5; no firm D call. Trimming shortened V by 6 bases and J by 7 bases, and 13 bases separated the two germline ends. The germline V gene encodes CDR1 MNHNS and CDR2 SASEGT. This CDR3 has 13 amino acids. CDR3 loop: CASRATAGQPQHF. In DNA, the CDR3 is TGTGCCAGCAGGGCTACCGCGGGACAGCCCCAGCATTTT.

The V call is TRBV7-2, the J call TRBJ1-1; 7 positions agree with TRBD1. The germline gives CDR1 SGHTA, CDR2 FQGNSA. V was clipped by 10 bases and J by 5 bases; unmatched bases: 13. The CDR3 extends over 14 amino acids. CDR3: CATEGAILGTEAFF. DNA for the CDR3: TGTGCCACCGAGGGGGCCATTCTCGGGACTGAAGCTTTCTTT. Filled out from reference TRBV7-2 and TRBJ1-1, the complete variable domain reads GAGVSQSPSNKVTEKGKDVELRCDPISGHTALYWYRQSLGQGLEFLIYFQGNSAPDKSGLPSDRFSAERTGGSVSTLTIQRTQQEDSAVYLCATEGAILGTEAFFGQGTRLTVV.

The CDR3 nucleotides are TGTGCCAGCAGTTTGTCCAGGGGTGTGGCCGGGGAGCTGTTTTTT. Residues: CASSLSRGVAGELFF. The genes are TRBV28 and TRBJ2-2; weak D call: TRBD1 (6 bases). Germline V lookup: CDR1 MDHEN, CDR2 SYDVKM. CDR3 size: 15 residues. V was shortened by 3 bases and J by 6 bases, with 14 bases between the two germline ends.

The rearrangement joins TRBV5-1 to TRBJ2-3; 8 positions match TRBD2. Per germline, CDR1 SGHRS and CDR2 YFSETQ. V dropped 5 bases and J dropped 8; count of bases not matched to a gene: 13. This CDR3 region has 15 residues. This chain's CDR3 is CASRRPSGLGSTQYF. The DNA of the CDR3 is TGCGCCAGCAGGAGGCCTAGCGGGTTGGGAAGTACGCAGTATTTT. Drawing the rest from reference TRBV5-1 and TRBJ2-3, the complete variable domain is KAGVTQTPRYLIKTRGQQVTLSCSPISGHRSVSWYQQTPGQGLQFLFEYFSETQRNKGNFPGRFSGRQFSNSRSEMNVSTLELGDSALYLCASRRPSGLGSTQYFGPGTRLTVL.

The chain employs TRBV5-4 and TRBJ1-3; 8 bases align to TRBD1. With V trimmed by 0 bases and J by 16 bases, 9 bases remained unmatched. This CDR3 comprises 13 residues. Germline loops: CDR1 SGHNT, CDR2 YYREEE (reference sequence). The CDR3 sequence is CASSLEPDRGYYF. CDR3 nucleotide sequence: TGTGCCAGCAGCTTGGAGCCCGACAGGGGTTACTATTTT.

The sample holds a few counts of this clone. The chain combines TRBV6-5 with TRBJ2-7, with TRBD1 as a possible D gene (6 bases). Germline CDR1 is MNHEY and CDR2 is SVGAGI. The CDR3 spans 13 residues. V lost 9 bases and J lost 5, with 17 bases in between. The CDR3 region has the DNA TGTGCCAGGGAACTGACAGGAAGGGACGAGCAGTACTTC. Protein: CARELTGRDEQYF.

The J gene is TRBJ2-1, the V gene TRBV11-3; 8 bases agree with TRBD2. The germline gives CDR1 SGHNT, CDR2 YENEEA. V was pared by 6 bases and J by 2 bases, with 6 bases of the junction left unmatched. This CDR3 has 15 residues. Written as DNA, the CDR3 is TGTGCCAGCAGTTCTCCGGGGGGGCCCTACAATGAGCAGTTCTTC. Protein product: CASSSPGGPYNEQFF.

This clone was observed a few times. This chain connects TRBV4-1 to TRBJ2-5, with D perhaps TRBD2 (6 bases). V lost 0 bases and J lost 2, with 13 bases in between. This CDR3 is 16 amino acids long. Germline V CDR1 and CDR2: MGHRA, YSYEKL. The CDR3 is CASSQEGGGRQETQYF. CDR3 nucleotides: TGCGCCAGCAGCCAAGAGGGGGGAGGTCGTCAAGAGACCCAGTACTTC.

The CDR3 sequence: CSVVGGTSTDTQYF. Here the CDR3 DNA reads TGCAGCGTTGTAGGGGGGACTAGCACAGATACGCAGTATTTT. The chain links TRBV29-1 to TRBJ2-3, with D perhaps matching TRBD1 or TRBD2 (6 bases each). Germline CDR1 and CDR2: SQVTM and ANQGSEA. V lost 4 bases and J 0 bases, leaving 11 bases between the germline ends. The CDR3 runs to 14 residues.

V is TRBV9 and J is TRBJ2-7; D possibly corresponds to TRBD2 (6 bases). This CDR3 region has 16 residues. From germline, CDR1 is SGDLS and CDR2 YYNGEE. V gave up 0 bases and J gave up 0 bases, with 13 bases separating them. CDR3 residues: CASSVAGTGVSYEQYF. The CDR3 coding sequence is TGTGCCAGCAGCGTAGCGGGGACTGGGGTCTCCTACGAGCAGTACTTC.

The chain couples TRBV28 to TRBJ1-1; 10 bases map to TRBD1. The CDR3 covers 15 residues. The germline gives CDR1 MDHEN, CDR2 SYDVKM. V shed 5 bases, J shed 5 bases, and the junction held 8 bases outside the gene matches. CDR3 DNA: TGTGCCAGCAGTCTGCCCGGGACAGGGGAGACTGAAGCTTTCTTT. It is translated as CASSLPGTGETEAFF.

The CDR3 protein is CASSVGQGIATGELFF. CDR3 sequence (DNA): TGTGCCAGCAGCGTAGGACAGGGAATCGCTACCGGGGAGCTGTTTTTT. The rearrangement links TRBV9 to TRBJ2-2, with 7 bases identical to TRBD1. The CDR3 sequence is 16 residues long. Trimming took 0 bases from V and 5 from J; bases not matched to a gene: 7. The germline V gene encodes CDR1 SGDLS and CDR2 YYNGEE.

This sequence joins TRBV29-1 and TRBJ1-2; unclear D gene. Trimming shortened V by 5 bases and J by 4 bases, and 11 bases separated the two germline ends. The V gene's germline CDR1 is SQVTM and CDR2 ANQGSEA. The CDR3 spans 12 residues. The DNA of the CDR3 is TGCAGCGTTTACTTAGTGGTCTATGGCTACACCTTC. Translation gives CSVYLVVYGYTF.

The V call is TRBV5-1, the J call TRBJ1-1; TRBD1 might be the D (6 bases). The germline V gene encodes CDR1 SGHRS and CDR2 YFSETQ. Deletions cut 4 bases from V and 6 bases from J, with 10 bases between. The CDR3 is made up of 12 amino acids. This chain's CDR3 is CASSREGAEAFF. As DNA, the CDR3 is TGCGCCAGCAGCCGGGAGGGGGCTGAAGCTTTCTTT.

This clone was found once. This chain uses TRBV6-4 with TRBJ2-3, with 12 nucleotides matching TRBD2. CDR1 and CDR2 (germline): MRHNA, SNTAGT. This CDR3 is 15 amino acids long. The J segment lost 7 bases and the V segment lost 3 bases, leaving 5 bases of the junction unmatched. The chain's CDR3 is CASSETSGSRNTQYF. CDR3 in DNA: TGTGCCAGCAGTGAGACTAGCGGGAGTAGAAATACGCAGTATTTT.

This chain joins TRBV7-2 and TRBJ2-7, with D perhaps TRBD1 or TRBD2 (5 bases each). The CDR3 sequence is 13 residues long. Trimming cost V 8 bases and J 6 bases, with 17 bases left between them. Looked up from germline, CDR1 is SGHTA and CDR2 is FQGNSA. The CDR3 is CASAFGTRGEQYF. Here the CDR3 DNA reads TGTGCCAGCGCCTTCGGGACCCGAGGCGAGCAGTACTTC.

The chain is built from TRBV5-1 and TRBJ2-1, with TRBD1 as a possible D gene (5 bases). The CDR3 totals 13 residues. CDR1 and CDR2 (germline): SGHRS, YFSETQ. Deletions cut 4 bases from V and 8 bases from J, with 13 bases between. CDR3 loop: CASSITTAYEQFF. CDR3 in DNA: TGCGCCAGCAGCATCACGACAGCCTATGAGCAGTTCTTC.

The V and J genes are TRBV7-2 and TRBJ1-5; no reliable D call. The germline gives CDR1 SGHTA, CDR2 FQGNSA. V lost 6 bases, J lost 5 bases, and 14 bases lay in between. The CDR3 spans 14 residues. The CDR3, as DNA: TGTGCCAGCAGTACTGTTTTCGAGCATCAGCCCCAGCATTTT. As protein: CASSTVFEHQPQHF.

As to this clone: One end of the junction does not line up with germline, which may come from a read error. The chain joins TRBV4-1 to TRBJ1-2; TRBD1 might be the D (6 bases). CDR3 length: 20 residues. Germline CDR1 is MGHRA and CDR2 is YSYEKL. Here the CDR3 DNA reads TGCGCCAGCAGCCAAGTTCCTCCCGGGGGACACGGCAAAGTCGTCTATGACTACACCTTC. Residues: CASSQVPPGGHGKVVYDYTF.

J is TRBJ1-3 and V is TRBV14, with TRBD1 matching over 7 bases. Germline loops: CDR1 SGHDN, CDR2 FVKESK. The CDR3 covers 14 residues. With 10 bases clipped from V and 0 bases from J, the junction kept 6 bases outside the gene matches. The CDR3 region is CAISQGRSGNTIYF. The CDR3 coding sequence is TGTGCCATCTCACAGGGGCGCTCTGGAAACACCATATATTTT.